The TCR beta chain under discussion was sequenced for a study of blood T cell repertoires in COVID-19. Turning to the study itself: Collection of acute and convalescent COVID-19 samples took place in the United States, Italy and Spain. PBMCs, B-cell-depleted T cells, or T cells provided the cDNA or gDNA that made up the material.

Clones were sequenced by immunoSEQ multiplex PCR, and TCRdb holds only the in-frame ones, with some missing. The top ten hold 60% to 70% of the sample, which has some 26,000 clones, around 83% seen once. In germline, CDR1 is SGDLS, CDR2 YYNGEE. V dropped 5 bases and J dropped 7 bases, with 13 bases sitting between them. This CDR3 contains 14 residues. V and J are TRBV9 and TRBJ1-6; possibly TRBD1 for D (5 bases). The receptor's source is a man between 65 and 85 years old with acute or convalescent COVID-19. The specimen was peripheral blood. The CDR3 DNA reads TGTGCCAGCAGAGCCCGATCAGGGAATTCACCCCTCCACTTT. Translation gives CASRARSGNSPLHF.